Following are 16 T cell receptor beta chains from one sample sequenced in a study of T-cell reconstitution after alpha-beta-depleted transplantation in children. It was with unique molecular identifiers that the TCRbeta library was prepared. TCRdb fed the PCR reads into MiXCR, producing one record per CDR3 protein. This sample has some 550,000 distinct CDR3 sequences, with 15% to 20% found just once. The sample was PBMCs from the stem cell graft donor, taken from the stem cell graft. The source of these receptors is a human donor who donated a stem cell graft to a child with acute lymphoblastic leukemia.

The rearrangement uses TRBV20-1 and TRBJ1-1, with D unclear. The CDR3 has 13 residues. Germline V lookup: CDR1 DFQATT, CDR2 SNEGSKA (reference sequence). The V end lost 2 bases, the J end lost 0 bases, and 7 bases lay between the germline ends. The CDR3 here is CSARNQVNTEAFF. The CDR3 DNA reads TGCAGTGCTAGAAACCAGGTGAACACTGAAGCTTTCTTT.

The V gene is TRBV29-1, the J gene TRBJ2-1; 10 positions agree with TRBD2. The CDR3 consists of 16 residues. The germline V gene has CDR1 SQVTM and CDR2 ANQGSEA. The J segment lost 6 bases and the V segment lost 2 bases, leaving 10 bases of the junction unmatched. The CDR3 bases are TGCAGCGTTGAAAGGCCCCCTAGCGGGAGTGGCAATGAGCAGTTCTTC. Translating gives CSVERPPSGSGNEQFF.

The CDR3 loop is CASNLAASFGSYNEQFF. The DNA for the CDR3 is TGTGCCAGCAACCTAGCCGCTAGTTTCGGGTCCTACAATGAGCAGTTCTTC. J is TRBJ2-1 and V is TRBV7-8; TRBD2 might be the D (5 bases). The ends were cut back, 7 bases at V and 1 base at J, with 20 bases in the middle. There are 17 residues in the CDR3. Germline loops: CDR1 SGHVS, CDR2 FQNEAQ.

The J gene is TRBJ2-7, the V gene TRBV7-9; D gene ambiguous. Trimming stripped 0 bases from V and 5 bases from J, with 8 bases between. CDR1 is SEHNR and CDR2 is FQNEAQ in the germline V gene (reference sequence). The CDR3 spans 13 residues. CDR3 sequence: CASSLARVNEQYF. CDR3 in DNA: TGTGCCAGCAGCTTAGCGCGTGTCAACGAGCAGTACTTC.

The chain combines TRBV7-9 with TRBJ2-3, with D unclear. CDR3 length: 15 amino acids. Trimming left V 3 bases short and J 2 bases short, with 12 bases between. Germline CDR1 SEHNR, CDR2 FQNEAQ (reference sequence). In nucleotides, the CDR3 is TGTGCCAGCAGCTTCCACCTCCTTCACACAGATACGCAGTATTTT. This sequence encodes CASSFHLLHTDTQYF.

The chain couples TRBV18 to TRBJ2-7; a weak D match, TRBD2 (5 bases). This CDR3 contains 12 residues. Germline values: CDR1 KGHSH, CDR2 LQKENI. V gave up 6 bases and J gave up 5 bases, with 11 bases separating them. This CDR3 is CASSPGSNEQYF. The CDR3 DNA sequence: TGTGCCAGCTCCCCGGGGTCGAACGAGCAGTACTTC.

The V call is TRBV20-1, the J call TRBJ2-5; D is perhaps TRBD2 (6 bases). The length of the CDR3 is 14 residues. Trimming shortened V by 8 bases and J by 0 bases, and 16 bases separated the two germline ends. The germline CDR1 and CDR2 sequences are DFQATT and SNEGSKA (reference sequence). Here the CDR3 DNA reads TGCAGTATTATCGAACTAGCAGACCAAGAGACCCAGTACTTC. Translation: CSIIELADQETQYF.

The chain recombines TRBV9 with TRBJ1-1, with D tentatively TRBD1 (5 bases). V lost 1 base and J 5 bases, leaving 9 bases between the germline ends. CDR1 SGDLS and CDR2 YYNGEE come from the germline V gene. This CDR3 has 13 residues. The CDR3 DNA sequence: TGTGCCAGCAGCGTATCGGGGGGTACTGAAGCTTTCTTT. As protein: CASSVSGGTEAFF.

The genes are TRBV4-1 and TRBJ2-7; no clear D. V was clipped by 6 bases and J by 5 bases, with 23 bases between them. The CDR3 contains 16 residues. Germline V gene lookup returns CDR1 MGHRA and CDR2 YSYEKL. The CDR3 sequence: CASRPKVPPPANEQYF. CDR3 nucleotide sequence: TGCGCCAGCAGGCCCAAAGTCCCGCCTCCGGCCAACGAGCAGTACTTC.

The rearrangement links TRBV12-3 or TRBV12-4 to TRBJ2-1, with 8 bases that match TRBD1. The CDR3 consists of 15 residues. Trimming took 8 bases from V and 4 from J; bases not matched to a gene: 10. CDR3 residues: CASRGDRGVYNEQFF. The DNA for the CDR3 is TGTGCCAGCCGAGGAGACAGGGGCGTTTACAATGAGCAGTTCTTC.

The chain carries TRBV7-6 and TRBJ2-7; D not certain. The CDR3 runs 15 residues. From germline, CDR1 is SGHVS and CDR2 FNYEAQ. Trimming took 5 bases from V and 3 from J, leaving 17 bases between them. The CDR3 bases are TGTGCCAGCAGCCCTATCCGAGACTCCAACTACGAGCAGTACTTC. It translates to CASSPIRDSNYEQYF.

V is TRBV9 and J is TRBJ1-1; D may be TRBD1 (6 bases). CDR1 and CDR2 (germline): SGDLS, YYNGEE. This CDR3 region has 16 residues. With 3 bases removed from V and 4 bases from J, the gap between germline ends came to 19 bases. This chain's CDR3 is CASSAPTGTSSTEAFF. The CDR3 DNA reads TGTGCCAGCAGCGCTCCAACCGGGACATCAAGCACTGAAGCTTTCTTT.

The chain links TRBV7-9 to TRBJ2-5; a possible D gene is TRBD1 (6 bases). The CDR3 runs to 16 residues. The V end lost 1 base, the J end lost 5 bases, and 17 bases lay between the germline ends. CDR1 is SEHNR, CDR2 FQNEAQ, per germline (reference sequence). The chain's CDR3 is CASSLGSWGRVETQYF. Here the CDR3 DNA reads TGTGCCAGCAGCTTAGGAAGTTGGGGGCGCGTTGAGACCCAGTACTTC. The full variable domain, with the rest looked up from reference TRBV7-9 and TRBJ2-5, is DTGVSQNPRHKITKRGQNVTFRCDPISEHNRLYWYRQTLGQGPEFLTYFQNEAQLEKSRLLSDRFSAERPKGSFSTLEIQRTEQGDSAMYLCASSLGSWGRVETQYFGPGTRLLVL.

This clonotype was counted a few times. The rearrangement links TRBV15 to TRBJ2-1, with 10 bases lining up with TRBD2. Trimming cost V 2 bases and J 4 bases; bases outside gene matches: 2. The germline gives CDR1 LNHNV, CDR2 YYDKDF (reference sequence). This CDR3 spans 15 amino acids. This CDR3 reads CATSRRAGGYNEQFF. As DNA, the CDR3 is TGTGCCACCAGCAGAAGAGCGGGAGGGTACAATGAGCAGTTCTTC. Drawing the rest from reference TRBV15 and TRBJ2-1, the complete variable domain is DAMVIQNPRYQVTQFGKPVTLSCSQTLNHNVMYWYQQKSSQAPKLLFHYYDKDFNNEADTPDNFQSRRPNTSFCFLDIRSPGLGDTAMYLCATSRRAGGYNEQFFGPGTRLTVL.

The chain carries TRBV20-1 and TRBJ1-1; D unclear. The CDR3 sequence is 13 residues long. V dropped 1 base and J dropped 2 bases, with 8 bases sitting between them. Per germline, CDR1 DFQATT and CDR2 SNEGSKA (reference sequence). Written as DNA, the CDR3 is TGCAGTGCTAGAGCGGGTACTAACACTGAAGCTTTCTTT. Amino acids: CSARAGTNTEAFF.

The chain carries TRBV2 and TRBJ2-2; 10 bases line up with TRBD2. V dropped 7 bases and J dropped 7; count of bases not matched to a gene: 9. This CDR3 has 15 residues. Germline V gene sequence: CDR1 SNHLY, CDR2 FYNNEI. The CDR3 region has the DNA TGTGCCAGCAATGGACTAGCGGAGGTAGACGGGGAGCTGTTTTTT. It translates to CASNGLAEVDGELFF.